The 11 T cell receptor beta chains in this list originate from one sample, sequenced in a study of shared clonotypes between healthy human individuals. The data were produced by immunoSEQ multiplex PCR, yet TCRdb's version contains in-frame clones alone and is incomplete. The data contain 2 million to 2.5 million clones, roughly 90% of them singletons. Input material: naive CD4+ T cells from PBMCs. Subset of the sample: CD45RA+ positively selected. These TCRs come from a man between 18 and 29 years old in good health. Some clones in this sample may be carry-over from other donors' samples.

V usage is TRBV28 and J usage is TRBJ1-5; D gene ambiguous. The germline CDR1 and CDR2 sequences are MDHEN and SYDVKM. With 5 bases removed from V and 5 bases from J, the gap between germline ends came to 16 bases. The CDR3 has 15 residues. DNA of the CDR3: TGTGCCAGCAGTCGGGTGCCTGCGGACTATCAGCCCCAGCATTTT. It yields the protein CASSRVPADYQPQHF.

This chain uses TRBV21-1 with TRBJ2-7; the tabulated D call, TRBD1, remains unverified against the DNA. TRBV21-1 is flagged as a pseudogene. This CDR3 is built from 14 residues. The CDR3 protein is CASSRDIYSYEQYF. In DNA form, the CDR3 reads TGTGCCAGCAGCCGGGACATCTACTCCTACGAGCAGTACTTC.

This chain uses TRBV29-1 with TRBJ2-5; TRBD2 is a possible D gene (6 bases). Trimming took 1 base from V and 4 from J, leaving 13 bases between them. CDR1 and CDR2 from the germline V gene are SQVTM and ANQGSEA. The CDR3 loop spans 14 amino acids. This chain's CDR3 is CSVEVAGPGETQYF. The CDR3 DNA reads TGCAGCGTTGAAGTCGCGGGGCCGGGAGAGACCCAGTACTTC. Looking up the rest from reference TRBV29-1 and TRBJ2-5 gives the full variable domain: SAVISQKPSRDICQRGTSLTIQCQVDSQVTMMFWYRQQPGQSLTLIATANQGSEATYESGFVIDKFPISRPNLTFSTLTVSNMSPEDSSIYLCSVEVAGPGETQYFGPGTRLLVL.

The chain employs TRBV10-3 and TRBJ2-7; no clear D gene. The CDR3 has 12 amino acids. The V gene's germline CDR1 is ENHRY and CDR2 SYGVKD. Deletions cut 0 bases from V and 3 bases from J, with 3 bases between. CDR3 loop: CAISESYYEQYF. CDR3 bases: TGTGCCATCAGTGAGTCGTACTACGAGCAGTACTTC.

The chain joins TRBV7-3 to TRBJ2-7, with a tentative D call TRBD1 (7 bases). In germline, CDR1 is SGHTA, CDR2 FQGTGA. CDR3 length equals 15 residues. Trimming removed 5 bases from V and 5 bases from J, with 19 bases in between. The CDR3 sequence is CASSLMGQGGDEQYF. CDR3 nucleotides: TGTGCCAGCAGCCTCATGGGGCAGGGGGGCGACGAGCAGTACTTC.

The chain links TRBV10-3 to TRBJ1-3; D is unclear. The V and J ends lost 6 bases and 0 bases respectively, with 15 bases between them. The germline V gene encodes CDR1 ENHRY and CDR2 SYGVKD. CDR3 size: 16 residues. The CDR3 sequence is CAIRPGGSPSGNTIYF. The CDR3 DNA sequence: TGTGCCATCAGGCCCGGAGGGAGCCCCTCTGGAAACACCATATATTTT.

V is TRBV6-1 and J is TRBJ1-2; D is undetermined. Between the trimmed V and J ends, which lost 4 bases and 4 bases, there was a span of 13 bases. Per the germline V gene, CDR1 is MNHNS and CDR2 is SASEGT. CDR3 length equals 14 residues. CDR3 nucleotides: TGTGCCAGCAGTGCGGCTAGAGCGTTCTATGGCTACACCTTC. Translation: CASSAARAFYGYTF.

V and J are TRBV5-1 and TRBJ2-3, with D uncertain. Germline V gives CDR1 SGHRS, CDR2 YFSETQ. The CDR3 sequence is 14 residues long. Trimming pared 0 bases from V and 2 bases from J, leaving 7 bases between. The CDR3 reads CASSLAVVTDTQYF. The CDR3 region has the DNA TGCGCCAGCAGCTTGGCGGTTGTCACAGATACGCAGTATTTT.

The CDR3 sequence: CASSPQGASNQPQHF. CDR3 coding DNA: TGTGCCAGCAGCCCCCAGGGGGCGAGCAATCAGCCCCAGCATTTT. This chain links TRBV11-2 with TRBJ1-5, with 8 bases fitting TRBD1. The CDR3 contains 15 residues. Germline V gene sequence: CDR1 SGHAT, CDR2 FQNNGV. V lost 5 bases to trimming and J lost 1 base; unmatched junction nucleotides: 4.

The J gene is TRBJ1-5, the V gene TRBV2; 7 nucleotides line up with TRBD1. The germline gives CDR1 SNHLY, CDR2 FYNNEI. V gave up 11 bases and J gave up 4 bases; unmatched junction bases: 11. This CDR3 contains 14 residues. This chain's CDR3 is CASAGRGENQPQHF. CDR3 DNA: TGTGCCTCGGCGGGCAGGGGGGAAAATCAGCCCCAGCATTTT.

The rearrangement joins TRBV4-3 to TRBJ1-4; 8 positions agree with TRBD1. J gave up 6 bases and V 0 bases, and 6 bases lay outside the gene matches. Per germline, CDR1 LGHNA and CDR2 YSLEER. The CDR3 sequence is 16 residues long. CDR3 in DNA: TGCGCCAGCAGCCAAGATCAGAGACAGGGGCATGAAAAACTGTTTTTT. This translates into CASSQDQRQGHEKLFF.